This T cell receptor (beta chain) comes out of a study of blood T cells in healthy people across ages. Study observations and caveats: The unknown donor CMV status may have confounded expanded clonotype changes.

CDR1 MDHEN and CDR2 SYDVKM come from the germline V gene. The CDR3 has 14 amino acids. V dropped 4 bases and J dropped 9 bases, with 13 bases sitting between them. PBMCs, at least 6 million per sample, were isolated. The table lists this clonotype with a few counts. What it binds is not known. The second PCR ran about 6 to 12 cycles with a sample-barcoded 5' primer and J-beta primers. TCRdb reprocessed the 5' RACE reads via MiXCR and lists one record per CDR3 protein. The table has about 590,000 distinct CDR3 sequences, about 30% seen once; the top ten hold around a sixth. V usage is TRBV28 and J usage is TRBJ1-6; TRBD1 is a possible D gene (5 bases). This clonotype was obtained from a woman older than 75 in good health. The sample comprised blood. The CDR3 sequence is CASSSMPGSSPLHF. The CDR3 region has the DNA TGTGCCAGCAGTTCGATGCCAGGGTCTTCACCCCTCCACTTT.